These 30 T cell receptor beta chains originate from one sample sequenced in a study of control samples from healthy donors and cancer patients. Generated by immunoSEQ multiplex PCR, the TCRdb table keeps only in-frame clones and is missing some. This table has 150,000 to 200,000 clones, 91% appearing once. The sample was blood. Every receptor here comes from a woman aged 25 to 39 in good health.

CDR3 sequence: CASSQGDYNEQFF. CDR3 sequence (DNA): TGCGCCAGCAGCCAAGGGGACTACAATGAGCAGTTCTTC. The chain employs TRBV4-1 and TRBJ2-1, with D unresolved. Germline CDR1 and CDR2: MGHRA and YSYEKL. CDR3 length: 13 residues. V was pared by 1 base and J by 3 bases, with 4 bases between.

V and J are TRBV11-3 and TRBJ1-2, with TRBD1 matching 9 bases. Germline V CDR1 and CDR2: SGHNT, YENEEA. The length of the CDR3 is 13 residues. Germline trimming cut 5 bases from V and 8 bases from J; bases unmatched to any gene: 6. Here the CDR3 DNA reads TGTGCCAGCAGCCCCCAAGGACAGGGGGGCTACACCTTC. Translating it yields CASSPQGQGGYTF.

The V and J genes are TRBV7-2 and TRBJ1-6; tentatively, D is TRBD1 (6 bases). The CDR3 loop spans 15 amino acids. V was shortened by 5 bases and J by 7 bases, with 15 bases between the two germline ends. The germline gives CDR1 SGHTA, CDR2 FQGNSA. The CDR3 region is CASSPRTERNSPLHF. DNA for the CDR3: TGTGCCAGCAGCCCCCGGACAGAGAGAAATTCACCCCTCCACTTT. The variable domain in full, with the rest retrieved from reference TRBV7-2 and TRBJ1-6, is GAGVSQSPSNKVTEKGKDVELRCDPISGHTALYWYRQSLGQGLEFLIYFQGNSAPDKSGLPSDRFSAERTGGSVSTLTIQRTQQEDSAVYLCASSPRTERNSPLHFGNGTRLTVT.

With respect to this clone: This specimen includes other DNA sequences encoding the same CDR3. The chain recombines TRBV5-1 with TRBJ1-2, with D possibly matching TRBD1 (5 bases). Between the trimmed V and J ends, which lost 0 bases and 2 bases, there was a span of 5 bases. CDR3 length: 13 residues. The V gene's germline CDR1 is SGHRS and CDR2 YFSETQ. Here the CDR3 DNA reads TGCGCCAGCAGCTTGGGGGGGAACTATGGCTACACCTTC. Amino acids: CASSLGGNYGYTF. The whole variable domain, remainder taken from reference TRBV5-1 and TRBJ1-2, is KAGVTQTPRYLIKTRGQQVTLSCSPISGHRSVSWYQQTPGQGLQFLFEYFSETQRNKGNFPGRFSGRQFSNSRSEMNVSTLELGDSALYLCASSLGGNYGYTFGSGTRLTVV.

The chain links TRBV20-1 to TRBJ1-5, with D possibly being TRBD1 (5 bases). V lost 3 bases and J 3 bases, leaving 12 bases between the germline ends. Germline V gives CDR1 DFQATT, CDR2 SNEGSKA (reference sequence). The CDR3 runs 14 residues. CDR3 residues: CSASGGRVNQPQHF. CDR3 DNA: TGCAGTGCTAGTGGAGGCAGGGTCAATCAGCCCCAGCATTTT.

V and J are TRBV9 and TRBJ2-2, with TRBD2 matching 11 bases. Germline V CDR1 and CDR2: SGDLS, YYNGEE. The CDR3 runs 15 residues. The V segment lost 2 bases and the J segment 6 bases; nucleotides outside the gene matches: 3. The CDR3 reads CASSVSGRVPGELFF. The CDR3 nucleotides are TGTGCCAGCAGCGTTAGCGGGAGGGTCCCCGGGGAGCTGTTTTTT.

The chain carries TRBV5-1 and TRBJ2-5, with TRBD1 matching 8 bases. This CDR3 contains 15 residues. Germline V CDR1 and CDR2: SGHRS, YFSETQ. The V gene end was trimmed by 0 bases and the J gene end by 4 bases; junction bases not matched to a gene: 5. The CDR3 sequence: CASSLEDRAGETQYF. The DNA of the CDR3 is TGCGCCAGCAGCTTGGAGGACAGGGCGGGAGAGACCCAGTACTTC.

The table lists this clone with a few counts. J is TRBJ2-7 and V is TRBV5-1; no clear D. Germline V gene lookup returns CDR1 SGHRS and CDR2 YFSETQ. V lost 0 bases, J lost 2 bases, and 9 bases lay in between. The CDR3 is made up of 14 amino acids. CDR3 in amino acids: CASSLVVQPYEQYF. CDR3 coding DNA: TGCGCCAGCAGCTTGGTTGTGCAGCCCTACGAGCAGTACTTC.

The chain has TRBV3-1 (or the pseudogene TRBV3-2) and TRBJ1-6; TRBD1 matches 7 bases. V shed 1 base and J 10 bases; nucleotides not matched to a gene: 13. This CDR3 comprises 17 residues. Germline V gives CDR1 LGHDT, CDR2 YNNKEL (reference sequence). CDR3 loop: CASSQVKIGTVISPLHF. For the CDR3, the DNA is TGTGCCAGCAGCCAAGTTAAGATCGGGACAGTAATATCACCCCTCCACTTT.

The V call is TRBV5-4, the J call TRBJ2-1; the match to TRBD2 covers 10 bases. V lost 0 bases and J lost 4; bases outside the gene matches: 4. The germline V gene has CDR1 SGHNT and CDR2 YYREEE (reference sequence). This CDR3 contains 16 residues. CDR3 bases: TGTGCCAGCAGCTTGGCGGGACTAGCGCCTTACAATGAGCAGTTCTTC. The encoded protein is CASSLAGLAPYNEQFF.

The J gene is TRBJ1-1, the V gene TRBV7-9; 8 positions match TRBD1. V trimming: 2 bases; J trimming: 4 bases; junction bases outside the gene matches: 6. CDR1 and CDR2 from the germline V gene are SEHNR and FQNEAQ (reference sequence). This CDR3 region has 15 residues. Here the CDR3 reads CASSLLQGVGTEAFF. The CDR3 DNA follows: TGTGCCAGCAGCTTACTACAGGGGGTGGGCACTGAAGCTTTCTTT.

This sequence joins TRBV18 and TRBJ1-4; perhaps TRBD1 as D (5 bases). V was shortened by 1 base and J by 2 bases, with 5 bases between the two germline ends. The CDR3 has 14 residues. Germline CDR1 KGHSH, CDR2 LQKENI. The CDR3 DNA follows: TGTGCCAGCTCACCACAGGGGACTAATGAAAAACTGTTTTTT. This encodes CASSPQGTNEKLFF.

V usage is TRBV9 and J usage is TRBJ2-5; the D gene is possibly TRBD2 (5 bases). With 2 bases removed from V and 4 bases from J, the gap between germline ends came to 12 bases. Germline CDR1 SGDLS, CDR2 YYNGEE. The CDR3 sequence is 14 residues long. Here the CDR3 reads CASSVPSGGETQYF. CDR3 nucleotides: TGTGCCAGCAGCGTCCCCAGCGGAGGAGAGACCCAGTACTTC.

The rearrangement links TRBV10-3 to TRBJ2-5; 7 bases match TRBD2. The V segment lost 9 bases and the J segment 1 base; nucleotides outside the gene matches: 2. The CDR3 loop spans 12 amino acids. Germline V lookup: CDR1 ENHRY, CDR2 SYGVKD. The CDR3 nucleotides are TGTGCCATGGGGACTACCCAAGAGACCCAGTACTTC. It yields the protein CAMGTTQETQYF.

V gene TRBV4-1 combines with J gene TRBJ1-4; D is ambiguous. This CDR3 comprises 14 residues. The germline V gene encodes CDR1 MGHRA and CDR2 YSYEKL. Trimming removed 1 base at V and 11 bases at J, with 14 bases between. The CDR3 coding sequence is TGCGCCAGCAGCCAAGTTGGTGGGGATCAGAAACTGTTTTTT. Protein sequence: CASSQVGGDQKLFF.

This clone came up once. This chain uses TRBV3-1 (or the pseudogene TRBV3-2) with TRBJ1-1; D not resolved. The CDR3 sequence is 13 residues long. Germline CDR1 is LGHDT and CDR2 is YNNKEL (reference sequence). Trimming left V 1 base short and J 7 bases short, with 10 bases between. As DNA, the CDR3 is TGTGCCAGCAGCCAAGCTGGGTACGGTGAAGCTTTCTTT. Amino acids: CASSQAGYGEAFF.

The rearrangement joins TRBV9 to TRBJ2-7; TRBD1 agrees at 11 bases. Per the germline V gene, CDR1 is SGDLS and CDR2 is YYNGEE. The CDR3 extends over 15 amino acids. The V segment lost 0 bases and the J segment 5 bases; nucleotides outside the gene matches: 4. CDR3 sequence (DNA): TGTGCCAGCAGCGTAGGAGGGACAGGGGGGAACGAGCAGTACTTC. As protein: CASSVGGTGGNEQYF.

This sequence joins TRBV4-1 and TRBJ2-6; 7 bases agree with TRBD2. V was clipped by 0 bases and J by 0 bases; unmatched bases: 2. The CDR3 loop spans 17 amino acids. The V gene's germline CDR1 is MGHRA and CDR2 YSYEKL. This CDR3 is CASSQDRTSSGANVLTF. The CDR3 DNA follows: TGCGCCAGCAGCCAAGACAGGACTAGCTCTGGGGCCAACGTCCTGACTTTC.

This chain connects TRBV7-8 to TRBJ2-7; TRBD1 matches at 7 bases. There are 15 residues in the CDR3. Germline assignment: CDR1 SGHVS and CDR2 FQNEAQ. Germline trimming cut 6 bases from V and 2 bases from J; bases unmatched to any gene: 10. The CDR3 sequence is CASRSQGVGPYEQYF. DNA for the CDR3: TGTGCCAGCAGGAGCCAGGGGGTGGGACCCTACGAGCAGTACTTC.

The V call is TRBV19, the J call TRBJ2-4; 9 bases agree with TRBD1. The V gene's germline CDR1 is LNHDA and CDR2 SQIVND (reference sequence). J gave up 3 bases and V 5 bases, and 5 bases lay outside the gene matches. The CDR3 extends over 15 amino acids. CDR3 sequence (DNA): TGTGCCAGTAGTGGGGACAGGGTAGGCAAAAACATTCAGTACTTC. It translates to CASSGDRVGKNIQYF. Supplemented by reference TRBV19 and TRBJ2-4, the full variable domain reads DGGITQSPKYLFRKEGQNVTLSCEQNLNHDAMYWYRQDPGQGLRLIYYSQIVNDFQKGDIAEGYSVSREKKESFPLTVTSAQKNPTAFYLCASSGDRVGKNIQYFGAGTRLSVL.

The DNA for the CDR3 is TGTGCCAGCAGCTTTAGGGGACAGGGGTATCAGCCCCAGCATTTT. Translation gives CASSFRGQGYQPQHF. The rearrangement joins TRBV5-8 to TRBJ1-5, with TRBD1 matching 10 bases. Germline lookup yields CDR1 SGHTS and CDR2 YDEGEE. V trimming: 2 bases; J trimming: 5 bases; junction bases outside the gene matches: 4. There are 15 residues in the CDR3.

The rearrangement uses TRBV19 and TRBJ2-7; no clear D. The CDR3 consists of 14 residues. V lost 8 bases, J lost 2 bases, and 16 bases lay in between. Per germline, CDR1 LNHDA and CDR2 SQIVND (reference sequence). The CDR3 loop reads CASANPGHTYEQYF. The CDR3 region has the DNA TGTGCCAGTGCAAACCCGGGTCACACCTACGAGCAGTACTTC.

This clone was counted once. The V call is TRBV30, the J call TRBJ2-1, with 15 nucleotides matching TRBD2. Trimming at V came to 2 bases and at J to 7 bases, leaving 3 bases not matched to a gene. This CDR3 comprises 15 residues. Germline CDR1 reads GTSNPN; CDR2 reads SVGIG (reference sequence). CDR3 coding DNA: TGTGCCTGGAGTCGCGGGACTAGCGGGAGGAATGAGCAGTTCTTC. It encodes CAWSRGTSGRNEQFF.

The chain employs TRBV5-6 and TRBJ1-3; D unresolved. Between the trimmed V and J ends, which lost 5 bases and 0 bases, there was a span of 6 bases. CDR1 and CDR2 from the germline V gene are SGHDT and YYEEEE. The CDR3 is 13 amino acids. CDR3: CASRTTSGNTIYF. Written as DNA, the CDR3 is TGTGCCAGCAGGACAACCTCTGGAAACACCATATATTTT.

The chain joins TRBV29-1 to TRBJ1-1; 9 positions agree with TRBD1. Germline lookup yields CDR1 SQVTM and CDR2 ANQGSEA. With V trimmed by 1 base and J by 5 bases, 8 bases remained unmatched. The CDR3 runs 15 residues. The CDR3 DNA is TGCAGCGTTGAAGGTTGGACAGGGGTGGATACTGAAGCTTTCTTT. Protein product: CSVEGWTGVDTEAFF. Together with reference TRBV29-1 and TRBJ1-1, the CDR3 gives the full variable domain: SAVISQKPSRDICQRGTSLTIQCQVDSQVTMMFWYRQQPGQSLTLIATANQGSEATYESGFVIDKFPISRPNLTFSTLTVSNMSPEDSSIYLCSVEGWTGVDTEAFFGQGTRLTVV.

The chain couples TRBV9 to TRBJ1-2, with a possible D match to TRBD1 (5 bases). Germline loops: CDR1 SGDLS, CDR2 YYNGEE. V was shortened by 1 base and J by 4 bases, with 8 bases between the two germline ends. The CDR3 spans 13 residues. The CDR3 region has the DNA TGTGCCAGCAGCGTACGGGGGGGCTATGGCTACACCTTC. As protein: CASSVRGGYGYTF.

V and J are TRBV5-3 and TRBJ1-6; D is uncertain. TRBV5-3 is an ORF, and what it does is uncertain. Trimming removed 4 bases from V and 0 bases from J, with 11 bases in between. The CDR3 is made up of 16 amino acids. CDR3 loop: CARSPRTVSYNSPLHF. CDR3 bases: TGTGCCAGAAGCCCCAGGACCGTCTCCTATAATTCACCCCTCCACTTT.

The chain joins TRBV28 to TRBJ1-6; possibly TRBD1 for D (5 bases). The germline CDR1 and CDR2 sequences are MDHEN and SYDVKM. CDR3 length equals 14 residues. Trimming cost V 2 bases and J 6 bases, with 8 bases left between them. The CDR3 protein is CASSLIQGNSPLHF. The CDR3 DNA is TGTGCCAGCAGTTTAATCCAGGGTAATTCACCCCTCCACTTT.

The chain links TRBV27 to TRBJ2-1; tentatively, D is TRBD1 or TRBD2 (6 bases each). The CDR3 consists of 14 residues. Germline CDR1 and CDR2: MNHEY and SMNVEV (reference sequence). The germline V and J ends were trimmed by 1 base and 9 bases, with 13 bases remaining between them. The CDR3 protein is CASSLYLSGAEQFF. CDR3 DNA: TGTGCCAGCAGTTTATATTTATCGGGGGCTGAGCAGTTCTTC.

The J gene is TRBJ1-3, the V gene TRBV6-5; no firm D call. The CDR3 extends over 14 amino acids. The V gene's germline CDR1 is MNHEY and CDR2 SVGAGI. The V gene lost 5 bases and the J gene lost 0 bases, with 8 bases spanning the gap. The CDR3 DNA follows: TGTGCCAGCAGTCTAAGGTCCTCTGGAAACACCATATATTTT. Translating gives CASSLRSSGNTIYF.